This TCR beta chain is from a study of T-cell reconstitution after alpha-beta-depleted transplantation in children. General observations from the study: Newly made T cells mostly supplied T-cell counts and diversity one year after transplant. Elevated TCRbeta diversity at day 60 was traced, in some patients, to surviving recipient T cells and thymic progenitors. Expanded clones from the graft, numbering several hundred, reportedly supplied alpha-beta T cells about two months after transplant.

V lost 2 bases and J lost 4, with 8 bases in between. The CDR3 is 14 amino acids. Germline CDR1 MNHEY, CDR2 SVGAGI. A library of TCRbeta sequences, prepared with unique molecular identifiers, was generated. TCRdb redid the calling of the PCR reads with MiXCR, one entry per CDR3 protein. This table holds about 220,000 distinct CDR3 sequences, roughly a sixth found once. With respect to this clonotype: Its cognate antigen is unknown.

The chain has TRBV6-5 and TRBJ2-2; no definite D call. The TCR originated in a male patient under 10 years old who had a stem cell transplant for acute lymphoblastic leukemia, so the T cells may come from the graft donor. The source was PBMCs, mostly from graft donor cells, collected 360 days after TCRalphabeta/CD19-depleted stem cell transplant. As DNA, the CDR3 is TGTGCCAGCAGTTACCGGTCTCTCACCGGGGAGCTGTTTTTT. Translation: CASSYRSLTGELFF.